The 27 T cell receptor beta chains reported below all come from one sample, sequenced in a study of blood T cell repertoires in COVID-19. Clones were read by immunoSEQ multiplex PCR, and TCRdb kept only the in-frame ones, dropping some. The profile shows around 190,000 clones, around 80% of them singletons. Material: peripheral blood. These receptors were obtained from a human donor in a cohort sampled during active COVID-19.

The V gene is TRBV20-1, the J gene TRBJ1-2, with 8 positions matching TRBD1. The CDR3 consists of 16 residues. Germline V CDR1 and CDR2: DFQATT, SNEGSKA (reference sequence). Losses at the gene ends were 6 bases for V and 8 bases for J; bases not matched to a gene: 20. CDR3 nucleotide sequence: TGCAGTGCAAGTGCAACTGAGATACCCGGACAGGGCGGCTACACCTTC. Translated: CSASATEIPGQGGYTF.

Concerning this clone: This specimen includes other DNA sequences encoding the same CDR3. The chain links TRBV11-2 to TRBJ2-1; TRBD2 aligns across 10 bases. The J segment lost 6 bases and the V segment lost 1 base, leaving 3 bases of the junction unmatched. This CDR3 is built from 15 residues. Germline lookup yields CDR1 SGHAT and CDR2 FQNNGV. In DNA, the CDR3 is TGTGCCAGCAGCTTAGGGCTAGCGGGAGTCAATGAGCAGTTCTTC. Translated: CASSLGLAGVNEQFF. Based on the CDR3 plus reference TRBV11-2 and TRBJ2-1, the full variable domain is EAGVAQSPRYKIIEKRQSVAFWCNPISGHATLYWYQQILGQGPKLLIQFQNNGVVDDSQLPKDRFSAERLKGVDSTLKIQPAKLEDSAVYLCASSLGLAGVNEQFFGPGTRLTVL.

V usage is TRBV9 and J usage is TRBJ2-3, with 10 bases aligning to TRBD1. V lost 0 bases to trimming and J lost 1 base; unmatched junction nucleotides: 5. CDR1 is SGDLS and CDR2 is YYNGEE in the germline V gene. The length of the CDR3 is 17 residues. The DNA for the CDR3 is TGTGCCAGCAGCGTAGAAAGACAGGGGGCGCGCACAGATACGCAGTATTTT. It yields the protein CASSVERQGARTDTQYF.

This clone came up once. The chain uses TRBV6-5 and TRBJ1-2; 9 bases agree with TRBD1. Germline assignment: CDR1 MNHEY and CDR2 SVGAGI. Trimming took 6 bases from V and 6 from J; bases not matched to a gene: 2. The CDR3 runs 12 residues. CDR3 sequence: CASRTGGDGYTF. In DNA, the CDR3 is TGTGCCAGCAGGACAGGGGGGGATGGCTACACCTTC.

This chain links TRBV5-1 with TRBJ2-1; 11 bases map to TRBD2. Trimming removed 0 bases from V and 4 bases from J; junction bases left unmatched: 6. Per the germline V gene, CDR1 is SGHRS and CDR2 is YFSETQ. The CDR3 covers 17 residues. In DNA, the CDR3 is TGCGCCAGCAGCTTGGGGGCCATAGCGGGAGGGTACAATGAGCAGTTCTTC. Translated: CASSLGAIAGGYNEQFF.

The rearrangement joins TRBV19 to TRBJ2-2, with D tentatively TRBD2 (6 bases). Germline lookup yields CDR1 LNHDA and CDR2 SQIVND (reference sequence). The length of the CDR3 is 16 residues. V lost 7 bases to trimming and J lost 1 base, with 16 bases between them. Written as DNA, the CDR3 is TGTGCCAGTATTGGGTTGGCGGGATTGAACACCGGGGAGCTGTTTTTT. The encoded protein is CASIGLAGLNTGELFF.

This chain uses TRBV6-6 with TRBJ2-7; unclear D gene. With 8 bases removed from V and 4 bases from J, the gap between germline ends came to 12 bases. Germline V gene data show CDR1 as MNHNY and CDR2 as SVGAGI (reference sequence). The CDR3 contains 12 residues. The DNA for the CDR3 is TGTGCCAGCCGCAGTGGGCCTTACGAGCAGTACTTC. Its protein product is CASRSGPYEQYF.

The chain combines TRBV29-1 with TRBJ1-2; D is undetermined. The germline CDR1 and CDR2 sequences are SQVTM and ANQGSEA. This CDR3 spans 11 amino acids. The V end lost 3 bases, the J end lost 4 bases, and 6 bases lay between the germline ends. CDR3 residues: CSVDEGYGYTF. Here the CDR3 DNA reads TGCAGCGTTGATGAGGGCTATGGCTACACCTTC.

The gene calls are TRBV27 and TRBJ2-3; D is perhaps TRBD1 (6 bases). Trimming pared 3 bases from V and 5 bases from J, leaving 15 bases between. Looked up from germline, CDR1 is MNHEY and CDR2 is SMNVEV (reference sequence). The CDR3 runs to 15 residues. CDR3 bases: TGTGCCAGCAGTTTTGGACAGCTGGCGGGAGATACGCAGTATTTT. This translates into CASSFGQLAGDTQYF.

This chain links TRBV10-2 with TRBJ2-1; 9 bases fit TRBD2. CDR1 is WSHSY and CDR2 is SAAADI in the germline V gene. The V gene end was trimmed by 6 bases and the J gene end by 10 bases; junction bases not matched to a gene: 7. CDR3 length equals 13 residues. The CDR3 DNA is TGCGCCAGCAGGTGGGGCGGGAGGGGGGAGCAGTTCTTC. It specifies CASRWGGRGEQFF.

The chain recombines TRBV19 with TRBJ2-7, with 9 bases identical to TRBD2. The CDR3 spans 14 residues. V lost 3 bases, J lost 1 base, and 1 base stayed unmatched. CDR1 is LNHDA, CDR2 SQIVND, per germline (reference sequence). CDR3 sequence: CASSMGLASYEQYF. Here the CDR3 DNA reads TGTGCCAGTAGTATGGGACTAGCATCCTACGAGCAGTACTTC.

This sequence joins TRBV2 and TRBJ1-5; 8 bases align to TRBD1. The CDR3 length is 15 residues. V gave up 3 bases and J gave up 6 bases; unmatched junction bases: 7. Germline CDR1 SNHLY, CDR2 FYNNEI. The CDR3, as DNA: TGTGCCAGCAGTGAGTTGGCAGGGGGCATTCAGCCCCAGCATTTT. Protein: CASSELAGGIQPQHF.

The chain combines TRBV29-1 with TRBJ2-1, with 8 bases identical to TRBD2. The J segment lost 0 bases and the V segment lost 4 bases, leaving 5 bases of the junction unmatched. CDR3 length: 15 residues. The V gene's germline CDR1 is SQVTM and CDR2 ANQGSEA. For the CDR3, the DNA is TGCAGCGTTGTAGGTCTAGCGGGCTCCTACAATGAGCAGTTCTTC. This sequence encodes CSVVGLAGSYNEQFF.

CDR3 sequence: CASSLEGLAGEYNEQFF. DNA of the CDR3: TGTGCCAGCAGTTTAGAGGGACTAGCGGGGGAATACAATGAGCAGTTCTTC. This chain links TRBV27 with TRBJ2-1, with 14 nucleotides matching TRBD2. This CDR3 has 17 amino acids. The germline V gene has CDR1 MNHEY and CDR2 SMNVEV (reference sequence). Trimming removed 2 bases from V and 4 bases from J; junction bases left unmatched: 4.

CDR3 bases: TGTGCCACCAGTGTGGGAGGGGAAGCTTTCTTT. Translating gives CATSVGGEAFF. The V call is TRBV24-1, the J call TRBJ1-1; D is unclear. This CDR3 has 11 residues. Germline lookup yields CDR1 KGHDR and CDR2 SFDVKD. The germline V and J ends were trimmed by 5 bases and 8 bases, with 8 bases remaining between them.

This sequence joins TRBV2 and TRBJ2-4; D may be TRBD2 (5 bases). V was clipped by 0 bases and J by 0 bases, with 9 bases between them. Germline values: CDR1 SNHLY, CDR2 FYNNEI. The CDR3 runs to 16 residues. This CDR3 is CASSEALRVAKNIQYF. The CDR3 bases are TGTGCCAGCAGTGAAGCGCTGCGGGTAGCCAAAAACATTCAGTACTTC. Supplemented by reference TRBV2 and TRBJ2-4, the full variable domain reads EPEVTQTPSHQVTQMGQEVILRCVPISNHLYFYWYRQILGQKVEFLVSFYNNEISEKSEIFDDQFSVERPDGSNFTLKIRSTKLEDSAMYFCASSEALRVAKNIQYFGAGTRLSVL.

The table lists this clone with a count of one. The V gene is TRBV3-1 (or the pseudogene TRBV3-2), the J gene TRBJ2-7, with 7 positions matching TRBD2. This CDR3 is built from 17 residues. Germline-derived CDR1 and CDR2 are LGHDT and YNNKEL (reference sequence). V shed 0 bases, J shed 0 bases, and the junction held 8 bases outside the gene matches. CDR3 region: CASSQDEWIAGSYEQYF. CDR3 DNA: TGTGCCAGCAGCCAAGATGAATGGATAGCGGGCTCCTACGAGCAGTACTTC.

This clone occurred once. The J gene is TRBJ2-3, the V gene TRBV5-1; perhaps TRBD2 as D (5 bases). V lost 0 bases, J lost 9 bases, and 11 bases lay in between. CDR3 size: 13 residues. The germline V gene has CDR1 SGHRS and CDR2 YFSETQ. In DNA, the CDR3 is TGCGCCAGCAGCTTGGCGGGGATGCAAACGCAGTATTTT. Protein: CASSLAGMQTQYF. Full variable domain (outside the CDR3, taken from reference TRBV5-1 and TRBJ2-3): KAGVTQTPRYLIKTRGQQVTLSCSPISGHRSVSWYQQTPGQGLQFLFEYFSETQRNKGNFPGRFSGRQFSNSRSEMNVSTLELGDSALYLCASSLAGMQTQYFGPGTRLTVL.

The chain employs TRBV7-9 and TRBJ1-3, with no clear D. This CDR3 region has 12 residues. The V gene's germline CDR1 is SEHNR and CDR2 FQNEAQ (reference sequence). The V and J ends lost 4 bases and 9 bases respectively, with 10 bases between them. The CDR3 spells CASSSMAGTIYF. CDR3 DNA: TGTGCCAGCAGCTCAATGGCGGGCACCATATATTTT.

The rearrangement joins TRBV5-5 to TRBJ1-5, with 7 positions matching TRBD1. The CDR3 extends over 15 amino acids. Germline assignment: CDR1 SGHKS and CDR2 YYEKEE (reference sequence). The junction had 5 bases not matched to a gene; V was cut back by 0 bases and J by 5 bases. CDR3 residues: CASSLGRGKDQPQHF. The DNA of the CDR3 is TGTGCCAGCAGCTTGGGCAGGGGGAAAGATCAGCCCCAGCATTTT.

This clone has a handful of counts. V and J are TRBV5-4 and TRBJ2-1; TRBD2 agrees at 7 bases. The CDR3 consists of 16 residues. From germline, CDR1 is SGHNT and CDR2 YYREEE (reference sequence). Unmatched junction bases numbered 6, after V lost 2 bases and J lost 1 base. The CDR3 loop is CASSFGGGGSYNEQFF. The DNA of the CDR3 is TGTGCCAGCAGCTTTGGGGGGGGAGGATCCTACAATGAGCAGTTCTTC.

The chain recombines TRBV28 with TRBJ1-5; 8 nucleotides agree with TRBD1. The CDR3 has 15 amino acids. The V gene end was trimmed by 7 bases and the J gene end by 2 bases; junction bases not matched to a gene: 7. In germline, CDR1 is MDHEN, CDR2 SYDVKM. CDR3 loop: CASTLTGVGNQPQHF. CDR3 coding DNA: TGTGCCAGCACCCTGACAGGGGTCGGCAATCAGCCCCAGCATTTT.

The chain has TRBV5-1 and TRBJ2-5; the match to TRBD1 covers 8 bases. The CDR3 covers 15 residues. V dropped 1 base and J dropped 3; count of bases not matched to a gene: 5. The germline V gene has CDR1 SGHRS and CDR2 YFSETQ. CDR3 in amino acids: CASSLPRQGKETQYF. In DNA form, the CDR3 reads TGCGCCAGCAGCTTGCCACGACAGGGGAAAGAGACCCAGTACTTC.

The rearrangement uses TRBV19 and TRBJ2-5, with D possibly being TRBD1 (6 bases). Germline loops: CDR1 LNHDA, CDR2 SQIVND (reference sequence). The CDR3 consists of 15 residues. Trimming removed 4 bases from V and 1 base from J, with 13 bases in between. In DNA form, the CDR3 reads TGTGCCAGTAGTACCGGGACAACTTTCCAAGAGACCCAGTACTTC. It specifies CASSTGTTFQETQYF. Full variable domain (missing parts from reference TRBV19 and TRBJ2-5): DGGITQSPKYLFRKEGQNVTLSCEQNLNHDAMYWYRQDPGQGLRLIYYSQIVNDFQKGDIAEGYSVSREKKESFPLTVTSAQKNPTAFYLCASSTGTTFQETQYFGPGTRLLVL.

CDR3 sequence reads: CASSSQGEETQYF. The CDR3 bases are TGCGCCAGCAGCTCACAGGGGGAAGAGACCCAGTACTTC. The chain has TRBV5-1 and TRBJ2-5; 8 nucleotides line up with TRBD1. J lost 3 bases, V lost 3 bases, and 1 base had no gene match. The germline gives CDR1 SGHRS, CDR2 YFSETQ. The CDR3 sequence is 13 residues long.

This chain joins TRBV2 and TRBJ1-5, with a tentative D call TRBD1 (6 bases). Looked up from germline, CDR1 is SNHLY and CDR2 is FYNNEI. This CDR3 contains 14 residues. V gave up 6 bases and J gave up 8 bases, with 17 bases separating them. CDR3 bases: TGTGCCAGCAGGGAACAGGGAGGTAGGGAGCCCCAGCATTTT. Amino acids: CASREQGGREPQHF.

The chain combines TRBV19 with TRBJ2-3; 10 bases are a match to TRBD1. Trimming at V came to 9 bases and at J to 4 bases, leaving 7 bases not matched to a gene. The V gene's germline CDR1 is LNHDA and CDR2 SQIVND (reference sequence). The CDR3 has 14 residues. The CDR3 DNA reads TGTGCCAGCCGGGACAGGGGCACTTCAGATACGCAGTATTTT. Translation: CASRDRGTSDTQYF.